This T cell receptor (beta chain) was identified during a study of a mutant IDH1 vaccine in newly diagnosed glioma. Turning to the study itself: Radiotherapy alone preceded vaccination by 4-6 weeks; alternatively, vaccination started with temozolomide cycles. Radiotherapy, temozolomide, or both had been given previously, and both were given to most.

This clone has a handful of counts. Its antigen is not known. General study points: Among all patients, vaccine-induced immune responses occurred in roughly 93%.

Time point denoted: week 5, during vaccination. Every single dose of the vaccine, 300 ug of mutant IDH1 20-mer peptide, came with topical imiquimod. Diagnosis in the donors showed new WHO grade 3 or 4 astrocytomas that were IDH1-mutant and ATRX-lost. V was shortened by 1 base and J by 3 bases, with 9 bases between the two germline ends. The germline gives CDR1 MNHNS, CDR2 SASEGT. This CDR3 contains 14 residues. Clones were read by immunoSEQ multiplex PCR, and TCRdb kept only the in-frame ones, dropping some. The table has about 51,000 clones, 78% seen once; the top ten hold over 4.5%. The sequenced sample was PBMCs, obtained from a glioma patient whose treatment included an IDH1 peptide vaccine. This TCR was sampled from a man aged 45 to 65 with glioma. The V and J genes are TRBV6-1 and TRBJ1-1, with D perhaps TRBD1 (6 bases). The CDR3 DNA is TGTGCCAGCAGTGAAGGGGGGGCTCACACTGAAGCTTTCTTT. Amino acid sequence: CASSEGGAHTEAFF.